Sequencing of this T cell receptor (beta chain) was carried out in a study of blood T cell repertoires in COVID-19. The assay was immunoSEQ multiplex PCR, and TCRdb's table has in-frame clones only and misses some. The sample lists 90,000 or so clones; about 89% were seen once. The length of the CDR3 is 17 residues. CDR1 SGHRS and CDR2 YFSETQ come from the germline V gene. Trimming shortened V by 7 bases and J by 2 bases, and 23 bases separated the two germline ends. Material for sequencing was peripheral blood. The chain combines TRBV5-1 with TRBJ2-3, with a weak D call TRBD2 (6 bases). The clonotype comes from a woman aged 70-85 years with acute or convalescent COVID-19. CDR3 nucleotides: TGCGCCAGCGCGAGAAAGGAGCGGGCATTTTCCACAGATACGCAGTATTTT. It encodes CASARKERAFSTDTQYF.